This T cell receptor (beta chain) was profiled in a study of blood T cell repertoires in COVID-19. For the study at large: The United States, Italy and Spain supplied acute and convalescent COVID-19 samples.

Assignments of participants to cohorts depended upon their own reported clinical history. The method was immunoSEQ multiplex PCR; TCRdb's version includes in-frame clones alone and lacks a portion of them. Seen here are some 120,000 clones, 83% observed once, and the top ten hold 18%. Per the germline V gene, CDR1 is LNHDA and CDR2 is SQIVND (reference sequence). This CDR3 region has 15 residues. V shed 3 bases, J shed 0 bases, and the junction held 0 bases outside the gene matches. This clonotype originated in a man younger than 40 who had recovered from COVID-19. Sequencing input: PBMCs or T cells enriched from blood (not recorded which). The rearrangement links TRBV19 to TRBJ2-1, with TRBD2 matching 9 bases. The chain's CDR3 is CASSISGSSYNEQFF. CDR3 DNA sequence: TGTGCCAGTAGTATTAGCGGGAGCTCCTACAATGAGCAGTTCTTC.